Shown below are 13 T cell receptor beta chains from a single sample sequenced in a study of cytomegalovirus exposure and HLA in healthy donors. The study ran its PCR with 60 Vbeta and 13 Jbeta primers. Sequencing was performed with immunoSEQ multiplex PCR; in TCRdb, only in-frame clones are kept and a portion is missing. The repertoire consists of approximately 150,000 clones, with around 83% occurring once and the leading ten covering 2.5% to 3%. Input material: PBMCs. The source is a man under 40 in good health and CMV-seropositive.

This clone was seen only once. The chain recombines TRBV7-6 with TRBJ2-5, with a weak D call TRBD1 (6 bases). This CDR3 comprises 15 residues. V was clipped by 4 bases and J by 2 bases, with 14 bases between them. The V gene's germline CDR1 is SGHVS and CDR2 FNYEAQ. CDR3 bases: TGTGCCAGCAGCTCCCAAACAGGGAATCAAGAGACCCAGTACTTC. Its protein is CASSSQTGNQETQYF.

Written as DNA, the CDR3 is TGTGCCAGCAGCCCAGGGACAGGGCGGCCCGAGCAGTACTTC. Encoded protein: CASSPGTGRPEQYF. The rearrangement links TRBV11-3 to TRBJ2-7; 9 bases line up with TRBD1. The CDR3 covers 14 residues. The ends lost 5 bases at V and 6 bases at J; junction bases unmatched: 8. In germline, CDR1 is SGHNT, CDR2 YENEEA.

The rearrangement uses TRBV19 and TRBJ1-2, with 10 nucleotides matching TRBD1. V was clipped by 9 bases and J by 7 bases; unmatched bases: 8. Per the germline V gene, CDR1 is LNHDA and CDR2 is SQIVND (reference sequence). The CDR3 has 13 residues. For the CDR3, the DNA is TGTGCCAGACCGACAGGGGGCTCGGGTGGCTACACCTTC. Its translation is CARPTGGSGGYTF.

This chain joins TRBV18 and TRBJ2-3, with D maybe TRBD2 (6 bases). V dropped 4 bases and J dropped 6 bases, with 11 bases sitting between them. Germline lookup yields CDR1 KGHSH and CDR2 LQKENI. The CDR3 loop spans 13 amino acids. This chain's CDR3 is CASSLEGGDTQYF. The CDR3 DNA follows: TGTGCCAGCTCACTGGAGGGTGGCGATACGCAGTATTTT.

The chain employs TRBV5-1 and TRBJ2-5; 7 bases are a match to TRBD1. Trimming took 4 bases from V and 0 from J; bases not matched to a gene: 6. The CDR3 runs to 15 residues. Germline V CDR1 and CDR2: SGHRS, YFSETQ. CDR3 amino acids: CASSHGTAYQETQYF. For the CDR3, the DNA is TGCGCCAGCAGCCACGGGACAGCGTACCAAGAGACCCAGTACTTC.

The chain combines TRBV7-3 with TRBJ2-1; 7 bases match TRBD2. Trimming at V came to 5 bases and at J to 2 bases, leaving 6 bases not matched to a gene. Germline V CDR1 and CDR2: SGHTA, FQGTGA. The CDR3 sequence is 15 residues long. CDR3 sequence: CASSKGRGAYNEQFF. CDR3 nucleotide sequence: TGTGCCAGCAGCAAAGGGAGGGGTGCCTACAATGAGCAGTTCTTC.

The DNA for the CDR3 is TGTGCCAGCACCTCAGGGGGCGCTTTCTACGAGCAGTACGTC. Its protein product is CASTSGGAFYEQYV. V and J are TRBV14 and TRBJ2-7; 8 bases map to TRBD1. V dropped 7 bases and J dropped 3; count of bases not matched to a gene: 8. The germline gives CDR1 SGHDN, CDR2 FVKESK. The CDR3 is 14 amino acids.

The chain joins TRBV2 to TRBJ1-3; 7 positions match TRBD1. Per the germline V gene, CDR1 is SNHLY and CDR2 is FYNNEI. The CDR3 length is 15 residues. The trim removed 4 bases at V and 1 base at J, leaving 4 bases unmatched. CDR3 sequence (DNA): TGTGCCAGCAGTGCCGACAGGGTGTCTGGAAACACCATATATTTT. Amino acid sequence: CASSADRVSGNTIYF.

V and J are TRBV4-3 and TRBJ1-4; D gene unclear. Germline V gene sequence: CDR1 LGHNA, CDR2 YSLEER. The CDR3 covers 15 residues. V gave up 3 bases and J gave up 3 bases, with 11 bases separating them. CDR3: CASSQGGMANEKLFF. Written as DNA, the CDR3 is TGCGCCAGCAGCCAGGGAGGGATGGCTAATGAAAAACTGTTTTTT.

CDR3 sequence reads: CASSLRWASSGANVLTF. CDR3 DNA: TGCGCCAGCAGCCTAAGGTGGGCCTCCTCTGGGGCCAACGTCCTGACTTTC. The V and J genes are TRBV4-3 and TRBJ2-6; no clear D. V was pared by 4 bases and J by 0 bases, with 13 bases between. The CDR3 consists of 17 residues. Germline lookup yields CDR1 LGHNA and CDR2 YSLEER.

The V call is TRBV20-1, the J call TRBJ2-7; weak D call: TRBD2 (6 bases). The ends were cut back, 6 bases at V and 5 bases at J, with 8 bases in the middle. CDR3 length equals 10 residues. Looked up from germline, CDR1 is DFQATT and CDR2 is SNEGSKA (reference sequence). The CDR3 nucleotides read TGCAGTGCCGGGGAGGACGAGCAGTACGTC. Translated: CSAGEDEQYV.

This clone appeared a few times. J is TRBJ1-1 and V is TRBV5-6; TRBD1 matches at 8 bases. Germline lookup yields CDR1 SGHDT and CDR2 YYEEEE. The CDR3 totals 15 residues. V gave up 3 bases and J gave up 8 bases; unmatched junction bases: 12. As DNA, the CDR3 is TGTGCCAGCAGCTCCGAAGACAGGGGCCTCGACGAAGCTTTCTTT. As protein: CASSSEDRGLDEAFF.

This clone was recorded once. The V call is TRBV4-1, the J call TRBJ2-7; 9 bases agree with TRBD1. Germline CDR1 MGHRA, CDR2 YSYEKL. Trimming at V came to 1 base and at J to 5 bases, leaving 3 bases not matched to a gene. This CDR3 contains 14 residues. The CDR3 reads CASSQGTGAHEQYF. The CDR3 DNA reads TGCGCCAGCAGCCAAGGGACAGGGGCCCACGAGCAGTACTTC.